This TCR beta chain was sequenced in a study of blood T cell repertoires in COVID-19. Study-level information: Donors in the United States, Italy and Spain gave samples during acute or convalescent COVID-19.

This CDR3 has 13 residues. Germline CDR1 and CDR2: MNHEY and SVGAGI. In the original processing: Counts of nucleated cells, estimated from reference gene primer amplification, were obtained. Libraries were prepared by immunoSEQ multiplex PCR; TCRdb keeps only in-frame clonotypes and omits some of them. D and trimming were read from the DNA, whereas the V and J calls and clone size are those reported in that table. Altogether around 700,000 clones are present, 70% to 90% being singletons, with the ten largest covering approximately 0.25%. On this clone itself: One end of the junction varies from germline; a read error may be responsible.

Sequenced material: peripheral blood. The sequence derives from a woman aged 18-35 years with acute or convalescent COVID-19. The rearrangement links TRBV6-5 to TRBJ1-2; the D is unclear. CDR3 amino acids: CASYLHGQVSPFF. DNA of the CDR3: TGTGCCAGCTACCTTCATGGGCAGGTTTCGCCCTTCTTC.